This T cell receptor beta chain is drawn from a study of shared clonotypes between healthy human individuals. Study outcomes and limitations: Clonotypes shared by all four donors outscored non-shared clonotypes in generation probability.

With V trimmed by 2 bases and J by 1 base, 2 bases remained unmatched. CDR1 and CDR2 from the germline V gene are LNHDA and SQIVND (reference sequence). The CDR3 is 15 residues long. Researchers partitioned CD4+ cells into CD45RA+ naive and CD45RA-negative memory subsets. As regards this clone: Its cognate antigen is unknown.

Profiled with immunoSEQ multiplex PCR; TCRdb holds only in-frame clones, not every one. Of 2 million to 3 million clones in the sample, approximately 94% were seen once. The sequencing sample was made of naive CD4+ T cells from PBMCs. Documented subset: CD45RA+ positively selected. The genes are TRBV19 and TRBJ2-5; 9 bases line up with TRBD2. The TCR originated in a man aged 18 to 29 in good health. Some clones in this sample may be carry-over from other donors' samples. CDR3 sequence reads: CASSIRAGGQETQYF. CDR3 nucleotides: TGTGCCAGTAGTATACGAGCGGGAGGCCAAGAGACCCAGTACTTC.